Shown below are 3 T cell receptor beta chains from a single sample sequenced in a study of T cell repertoires in cytomegalovirus infection. Antigen specificity for these receptors is unknown. Each CDR3 protein gets one entry after TCRdb re-called the reads with MiXCR. The sample holds some 920,000 distinct CDR3 sequences; about 33% are singletons and the top ten take around 15%. The input for sequencing was cultured CD8+ T cells from PBMCs, taken from culture after CMV antigen stimulation. These receptors originate from a human donor in good health (CMV status not recorded). Some clones in this sample may be carry-over from other donors' samples.

Of note for this clonotype: A much larger clonotype is one base distant, so this may be a read error. The chain employs TRBV4-1 and TRBJ2-1, with 7 positions matching TRBD2. Germline lookup yields CDR1 MGHRA and CDR2 YSYEKL. V was pared by 3 bases and J by 0 bases, with 2 bases of the junction left unmatched. The CDR3 totals 15 residues. This chain's CDR3 is CASSHGGGSYNEQFF. CDR3 DNA: TGCGCCAGCAGCCATGGCGGGGGCTCCTACAATGAGCAGTTCTTC.

This CDR3 is CASSEAANQPQHF. The CDR3 nucleotides read TGTGCCAGCAGTGAGGCGGCCAATCAGCCCCAGCATTTT. This chain joins TRBV6-1 and TRBJ1-5, with D unclear. CDR1 is MNHNS and CDR2 is SASEGT in the germline V gene. The CDR3 is made up of 13 amino acids. Trimming pared 3 bases from V and 3 bases from J, leaving 6 bases between.

This clonotype was seen many times. This sequence joins TRBV12-3 or TRBV12-4 and TRBJ1-2; tentatively, D is TRBD1 (6 bases). Trimming removed 3 bases at V and 2 bases at J, with 13 bases between. The CDR3 runs 15 residues. The CDR3 region has the DNA TGTGCCAGCAGTTTTGGGATACAGGGAAACTATGGCTACACCTTC. Translated, it gives CASSFGIQGNYGYTF.